Below, 14 T cell receptor beta chains from the same sample are listed, as sequenced in a study of T cell changes during pregnancy in multiple sclerosis. The protocol was immunoSEQ multiplex PCR, while the TCRdb copy is restricted to in-frame clones and leaves out a portion. Of 70,000 to 90,000 clones in the sample, around 93% are singletons; the top ten hold more than 0.9%. The material was peripheral blood, obtained in the first trimester of pregnancy. All receptors derive from a female donor with multiple sclerosis, enrolled in a pregnancy study.

The chain is built from TRBV27 and TRBJ2-3; 7 nucleotides match TRBD2. Looked up from germline, CDR1 is MNHEY and CDR2 is SMNVEV (reference sequence). With 4 bases clipped from V and 1 base from J, the junction kept 5 bases outside the gene matches. CDR3 length: 15 residues. CDR3 coding DNA: TGTGCCAGCAGTTCTCCTGGGGGGGGCACAGATACGCAGTATTTT. This sequence encodes CASSSPGGGTDTQYF.

This clone was detected only a few times. The chain carries TRBV7-2 and TRBJ2-2; 7 bases line up with TRBD2. Per the germline V gene, CDR1 is SGHTA and CDR2 is FQGNSA. The CDR3 extends over 13 amino acids. Losses at the gene ends were 6 bases for V and 6 bases for J; bases not matched to a gene: 4. This CDR3 reads CASRSGGAGELFF. In DNA form, the CDR3 reads TGTGCCAGCAGATCGGGGGGAGCCGGGGAGCTGTTTTTT.

The rearrangement joins TRBV7-2 to TRBJ1-4; maybe TRBD1 (6 bases). The CDR3 is 14 residues long. Trimming left V 6 bases short and J 8 bases short, with 16 bases between. CDR1 is SGHTA and CDR2 is FQGNSA in the germline V gene. The CDR3 spells CASSWGRGQEKLFF. In DNA, the CDR3 is TGTGCCAGCAGTTGGGGCCGGGGACAAGAAAAACTGTTTTTT.

This clone was counted once. The chain has TRBV11-3 and TRBJ2-2; 9 bases map to TRBD2. V dropped 2 bases and J dropped 2; count of bases not matched to a gene: 9. The CDR3 extends over 18 amino acids. CDR1 is SGHNT, CDR2 YENEEA, per germline. The CDR3 DNA is TGTGCCAGCAGCTTACCCCCTGATAGCGGGGGCAACACCGGGGAGCTGTTTTTT. It is translated as CASSLPPDSGGNTGELFF.

This chain connects TRBV5-1 to TRBJ2-1; 8 bases line up with TRBD1. Trimming took 2 bases from V and 8 from J; bases not matched to a gene: 12. Looked up from germline, CDR1 is SGHRS and CDR2 is YFSETQ. This CDR3 has 16 residues. This CDR3 reads CASSFGPGQGTHEQFF. As DNA, the CDR3 is TGCGCCAGCAGCTTTGGGCCCGGACAGGGAACCCATGAGCAGTTCTTC.

This chain connects TRBV9 to TRBJ1-1; 7 positions agree with TRBD1. The CDR3 spans 16 residues. Germline CDR1 and CDR2: SGDLS and YYNGEE. The ends lost 2 bases at V and 5 bases at J; junction bases unmatched: 12. The CDR3 nucleotides read TGTGCCAGCAGCGTTGGGACAGTCATGCGCGAGACTGAAGCTTTCTTT. Translation: CASSVGTVMRETEAFF.

The rearrangement uses TRBV25-1 and TRBJ1-2; D gene uncertain. V lost 3 bases, J lost 7 bases, and 15 bases lay in between. The CDR3 extends over 14 amino acids. Germline V gene lookup returns CDR1 MGHDK and CDR2 SYGVNS. CDR3 protein: CASSEGFGISGYTF. For the CDR3, the DNA is TGTGCCAGCAGTGAGGGATTCGGGATAAGTGGCTACACCTTC.

The chain links TRBV28 to TRBJ1-4; 8 bases are a match to TRBD1. The trim removed 6 bases at V and 4 bases at J, leaving 7 bases unmatched. The CDR3 length is 15 residues. Germline assignment: CDR1 MDHEN and CDR2 SYDVKM. CDR3 DNA sequence: TGTGCCAGCAGCTGGCAGGGGGCCGGTAATGAAAAACTGTTTTTT. It is translated as CASSWQGAGNEKLFF.

This clone was detected only a few times. The chain carries TRBV6-5 and TRBJ1-1; D gene ambiguous. Trimming took off 0 bases at V and 0 bases at J, with 5 bases between the two ends. CDR1 and CDR2 (germline): MNHEY, SVGAGI. The CDR3 totals 14 residues. The CDR3 DNA follows: TGTGCCAGCAGTTACTCAAGAGTGAACACTGAAGCTTTCTTT. Translating gives CASSYSRVNTEAFF.

The chain is built from TRBV11-1 and TRBJ2-7; TRBD2 is a possible D gene (5 bases). V lost 5 bases and J 2 bases, leaving 28 bases between the germline ends. The germline CDR1 and CDR2 sequences are SGHAT and FQDESV (reference sequence). This CDR3 is 19 amino acids long. The CDR3 region is CASSNGNPWGALFAYEQYF. The DNA for the CDR3 is TGTGCCAGCAGCAACGGGAACCCTTGGGGAGCTCTTTTTGCCTACGAGCAGTACTTC.

The chain has TRBV5-1 and TRBJ1-1, with 7 bases identical to TRBD1. The CDR3 has 14 amino acids. Germline CDR1 and CDR2: SGHRS and YFSETQ. With V trimmed by 4 bases and J by 1 base, 4 bases remained unmatched. The CDR3 DNA is TGCGCCAGCAGCGTTCAGGGGGGGAACACTGAAGCTTTCTTT. Its protein is CASSVQGGNTEAFF.

The gene calls are TRBV7-3 and TRBJ2-2, with 7 bases matching TRBD2. V shed 5 bases and J 0 bases; nucleotides not matched to a gene: 12. Looked up from germline, CDR1 is SGHTA and CDR2 is FQGTGA. CDR3 length: 18 amino acids. The CDR3 DNA sequence: TGTGCCAGCAGCCCCACCTCACCGGGAGGTGCGAACACCGGGGAGCTGTTTTTT. It translates to CASSPTSPGGANTGELFF. Based on the CDR3 plus reference TRBV7-3 and TRBJ2-2, the full variable domain is GAGVSQTPSNKVTEKGKYVELRCDPISGHTALYWYRQSLGQGPEFLIYFQGTGAADDSGLPNDRFFAVRPEGSVSTLKIQRTERGDSAVYLCASSPTSPGGANTGELFFGEGSRLTVL.

CDR3 nucleotide sequence: TGCGCCAGCAGTCTCTTCGGCACAGATACGCAGTATTTT. Translated, it gives CASSLFGTDTQYF. The chain carries TRBV5-1 and TRBJ2-3; no clear D gene. Deletions cut 5 bases from V and 1 base from J, with 8 bases between. The CDR3 consists of 13 residues. Germline V gene sequence: CDR1 SGHRS, CDR2 YFSETQ.

The gene calls are TRBV9 and TRBJ1-1, with 10 positions matching TRBD1. Germline values: CDR1 SGDLS, CDR2 YYNGEE. V shed 4 bases, J shed 5 bases, and the junction held 11 bases outside the gene matches. CDR3 length: 16 amino acids. In DNA, the CDR3 is TGTGCCAGCAGCCCAGGTCACGGACAGGGGGAGACTGAAGCTTTCTTT. It translates to CASSPGHGQGETEAFF.